This section outlines one TCR beta chain sequence together with its context. There are 16 residues in the CDR3. Germline values: CDR1 MGHRA, CDR2 YSYEKL. Unmatched junction bases numbered 4, after V lost 2 bases and J lost 4 bases. The repertoire was sequenced with immunoSEQ multiplex PCR; TCRdb's copy has only in-frame clones and lacks some. The data contain 80,000 to 95,000 clones, roughly 95% of them singletons. The data were taken from a study of T cell changes during pregnancy in multiple sclerosis. Sequenced material: peripheral blood, taken in the third trimester of pregnancy. The chain couples TRBV4-1 to TRBJ2-3, with TRBD2 matching over 12 bases. The clonotype comes from a female donor in good health, enrolled as a control in a pregnancy study. This chain's CDR3 is CASSQSGTSGPDTQYF. CDR3 DNA: TGCGCCAGCAGCCAAAGCGGGACTAGCGGGCCAGATACGCAGTATTTT.